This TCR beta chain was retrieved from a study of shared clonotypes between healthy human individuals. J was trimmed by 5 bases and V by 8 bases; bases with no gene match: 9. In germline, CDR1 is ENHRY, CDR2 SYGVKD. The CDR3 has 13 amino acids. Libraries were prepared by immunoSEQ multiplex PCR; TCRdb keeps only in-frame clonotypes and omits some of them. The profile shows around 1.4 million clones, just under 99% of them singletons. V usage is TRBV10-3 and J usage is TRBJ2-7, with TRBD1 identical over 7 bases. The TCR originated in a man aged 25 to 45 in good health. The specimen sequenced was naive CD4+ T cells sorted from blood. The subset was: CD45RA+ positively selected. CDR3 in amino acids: CAIGRRGFNEQYF. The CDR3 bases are TGTGCCATCGGTCGCAGGGGGTTCAACGAGCAGTACTTC.